The 10 T cell receptor beta chains below all came from one sample that was sequenced in a study of blood T cell repertoires in COVID-19. Profiling relied on immunoSEQ multiplex PCR, and the TCRdb table lists in-frame clones only, not all of them. In the table there are fewer than 90,000 clones, around 72% of which are singletons. Sample: peripheral blood. These receptors all stem from a woman at least 80 years old with acute or convalescent COVID-19.

The CDR3 nucleotides read TGCGCCAGCAGTCAAGGGGAGCCTAGACTAAACTACAATGAGCAGTTCTTC. It codes for CASSQGEPRLNYNEQFF. This chain connects TRBV23-1 to TRBJ2-1, with a weak D call TRBD2 (5 bases). TRBV23-1 is an ORF for which the function is uncertain. The CDR3 length is 17 residues. The V and J ends lost 2 bases and 3 bases respectively, with 17 bases between them.

This clone has just one count. The rearrangement links TRBV29-1 to TRBJ1-1, with TRBD1 identical over 8 bases. V dropped 6 bases and J dropped 7; count of bases not matched to a gene: 7. Germline V gene data show CDR1 as SQVTM and CDR2 as ANQGSEA. The CDR3 spans 12 residues. The CDR3 DNA sequence: TGCAGCGTCATCCACAGGGGGGATGAAGCTTTCTTT. This codes for CSVIHRGDEAFF.

The J gene is TRBJ2-2, the V gene TRBV7-6; a possible D gene is TRBD1 (6 bases). The ends were cut back, 1 base at V and 6 bases at J, with 15 bases in the middle. Germline assignment: CDR1 SGHVS and CDR2 FNYEAQ. The CDR3 length is 16 residues. The CDR3 sequence: CASSLVAQGSAGELFF. The CDR3 coding sequence is TGTGCCAGCAGCTTAGTGGCGCAGGGGAGCGCCGGGGAGCTGTTTTTT.

The chain recombines TRBV7-2 with TRBJ2-5, with D maybe TRBD1 (6 bases). The germline V gene encodes CDR1 SGHTA and CDR2 FQGNSA. V lost 8 bases, J lost 2 bases, and 12 bases lay in between. The CDR3 runs to 13 residues. The CDR3 sequence is CASSRDIQETQYF. The CDR3 DNA reads TGTGCCAGCTCCAGGGACATTCAAGAGACCCAGTACTTC.

This clone showed up just a few times. The chain combines TRBV5-4 with TRBJ1-1; 9 bases are shared with TRBD1. The CDR3 length is 15 residues. V lost 3 bases and J lost 1; bases outside the gene matches: 4. Germline values: CDR1 SGHNT, CDR2 YYREEE (reference sequence). The CDR3 loop is CASSSTDRGNTEAFF. The CDR3 nucleotides read TGTGCCAGCAGCTCGACGGACAGGGGGAACACTGAAGCTTTCTTT.

The J gene is TRBJ2-3, the V gene TRBV7-9, with 7 bases that match TRBD2. The CDR3 consists of 17 residues. V lost 1 base to trimming and J lost 0 bases; unmatched junction nucleotides: 7. CDR1 and CDR2 (germline): SEHNR, FQNEAQ (reference sequence). CDR3 sequence: CASSLEGSGPSTDTQYF. Written as DNA, the CDR3 is TGTGCCAGCAGCTTAGAAGGTAGCGGGCCCAGCACAGATACGCAGTATTTT.

The chain employs TRBV18 and TRBJ2-1; 10 bases align to TRBD1. Trimming took 6 bases from V and 5 from J; bases not matched to a gene: 1. The CDR3 runs to 13 residues. The germline gives CDR1 KGHSH, CDR2 LQKENI. The CDR3 DNA is TGTGCCAGCTCCGGGACAGGGGACAATGAGCAGTTCTTC. Protein product: CASSGTGDNEQFF. The complete variable domain, with remaining parts taken from reference TRBV18 and TRBJ2-1, reads NAGVMQNPRHLVRRRGQEARLRCSPMKGHSHVYWYRQLPEEGLKFMVYLQKENIIDESGMPKERFSAEFPKEGPSILRIQQVVRGDSAAYFCASSGTGDNEQFFGPGTRLTVL.

The chain links TRBV18 to TRBJ2-7, with D possibly TRBD2 on 5 matching bases. The V and J ends lost 3 bases and 4 bases respectively, with 10 bases between them. This CDR3 is 13 amino acids long. Germline-derived CDR1 and CDR2 are KGHSH and LQKENI. The CDR3 spells CASSPLGGYEQYF. The CDR3, as DNA: TGTGCCAGCTCACCCCTGGGCGGGTACGAGCAGTACTTC.

This clone showed up just a few times. This chain uses TRBV5-1 with TRBJ1-2; TRBD1 might be the D (6 bases). Looked up from germline, CDR1 is SGHRS and CDR2 is YFSETQ. This CDR3 has 13 residues. V shed 0 bases and J shed 4 bases, with 7 bases lying between them. The chain's CDR3 is CASSLGTVYGYTF. The CDR3 nucleotides are TGCGCCAGCAGCTTGGGGACAGTCTATGGCTACACCTTC.

The chain carries TRBV3-1 (or the pseudogene TRBV3-2) and TRBJ1-2; D might be TRBD1 (6 bases). There are 9 residues in the CDR3. V was clipped by 10 bases and J by 8 bases, with 8 bases between them. Germline-derived CDR1 and CDR2 are LGHDT and YNNKEL (reference sequence). The CDR3 region has the DNA TGTGCCACCCAGGGGGGCTACACCTTC. Its translation is CATQGGYTF.